Listed here are 23 T cell receptor beta chains from one sample, sequenced in a study of T-cell memory formation after mild COVID-19. TCRdb analysed the 5' RACE reads with MiXCR anew, one entry per CDR3 protein. The sample has approximately 300,000 distinct CDR3 sequences; approximately 16% are singletons. The sequenced material came from PBMCs or a T cell subset sorted from them (not recorded which). The receptors come from a man younger than 35 who had mild COVID-19 (a few samples of this study predate the infection). Cell type and time point are not known.

The rearrangement uses TRBV6-5 and TRBJ1-6, with TRBD1 matching over 7 bases. The germline gives CDR1 MNHEY, CDR2 SVGAGI. J gave up 10 bases and V 7 bases, and 10 bases lay outside the gene matches. The CDR3 extends over 14 amino acids. The CDR3 nucleotides read TGTGCCAGCACCCGACAGGGTTCCGCGTCACCCCTCCACTTT. Encoded protein: CASTRQGSASPLHF.

The chain couples TRBV7-2 to TRBJ1-2; 9 bases are shared with TRBD1. CDR3 length: 14 amino acids. V lost 1 base and J lost 7; bases outside the gene matches: 4. Germline V gene data show CDR1 as SGHTA and CDR2 as FQGNSA. Here the CDR3 DNA reads TGTGCCAGCAGCTTAGACAGGGGGCATCGTGGCTACACCTTC. This translates into CASSLDRGHRGYTF.

CDR3 residues: CASSRNRGGAGDTQYF. The DNA of the CDR3 is TGCGCCAGCAGCAGAAACAGGGGAGGGGCGGGGGATACGCAGTATTTT. This chain joins TRBV5-1 and TRBJ2-3; D assignment may be TRBD1 or TRBD2 (7 bases each). The CDR3 spans 16 residues. Germline CDR1 and CDR2: SGHRS and YFSETQ. Trimming took 4 bases from V and 6 from J, leaving 21 bases between them.

The gene calls are TRBV5-1 and TRBJ2-1; TRBD2 agrees at 7 bases. From germline, CDR1 is SGHRS and CDR2 YFSETQ. The trim removed 1 base at V and 8 bases at J, leaving 6 bases unmatched. The CDR3 covers 14 residues. Here the CDR3 DNA reads TGCGCCAGCAGCTTGCAGGTAACTAGCGATGAGCAGTTCTTC. Protein product: CASSLQVTSDEQFF.

The genes are TRBV29-1 and TRBJ2-1; 7 bases fit TRBD2. CDR1 and CDR2 from the germline V gene are SQVTM and ANQGSEA. This CDR3 is built from 14 residues. J lost 8 bases, V lost 3 bases, and 10 bases had no gene match. The CDR3 region is CSVERTSYFYEQFF. The DNA of the CDR3 is TGCAGCGTTGAGAGGACTAGTTATTTCTATGAGCAGTTCTTC.

This clonotype turned up a few times. This sequence joins TRBV4-1 and TRBJ2-2; TRBD2 aligns across 7 bases. Germline assignment: CDR1 MGHRA and CDR2 YSYEKL. Losses at the gene ends were 4 bases for V and 5 bases for J; bases not matched to a gene: 19. The CDR3 has 19 amino acids. The CDR3 here is CASSLAWGGGPSGTGELFF. The CDR3 coding sequence is TGCGCCAGCAGCCTCGCTTGGGGCGGGGGTCCCTCTGGAACCGGGGAGCTGTTTTTT.

This chain connects TRBV5-4 to TRBJ2-5, with a possible D match to TRBD1 (6 bases). CDR1 is SGHNT and CDR2 is YYREEE in the germline V gene (reference sequence). The CDR3 has 15 residues. V was trimmed by 4 bases and J by 2 bases, leaving 15 bases between them. This chain's CDR3 is CASSPGTQSQETQYF. Here the CDR3 DNA reads TGTGCCAGCAGCCCCGGGACACAGAGTCAAGAGACCCAGTACTTC.

V gene TRBV20-1 combines with J gene TRBJ1-2; 8 bases are shared with TRBD1. This CDR3 is 14 amino acids long. The germline V gene encodes CDR1 DFQATT and CDR2 SNEGSKA (reference sequence). Trimming took 6 bases from V and 0 from J; bases not matched to a gene: 6. The CDR3 loop is CSANQGASNYGYTF. DNA for the CDR3: TGCAGTGCAAATCAGGGGGCCTCTAACTATGGCTACACCTTC.

This clonotype came up a few times. The genes are TRBV28 and TRBJ2-5, with D perhaps matching TRBD1 (6 bases). The CDR3 has 12 residues. The germline V gene has CDR1 MDHEN and CDR2 SYDVKM. V shed 6 bases and J shed 6 bases, with 11 bases lying between them. The DNA for the CDR3 is TGTGCCAGCAGGCAGGGGATAAAGACCCAGTACTTC. Translated, it gives CASRQGIKTQYF. Full variable domain (rest looked up from reference TRBV28 and TRBJ2-5): DVKVTQSSRYLVKRTGEKVFLECVQDMDHENMFWYRQDPGLGLRLIYFSYDVKMKEKGDIPEGYSVSREKKERFSLILESASTNQTSMYLCASRQGIKTQYFGPGTRLLVL.

The chain joins TRBV6-6 to TRBJ1-3; D ambiguous. This CDR3 region has 13 residues. Germline V gene lookup returns CDR1 MNHNY and CDR2 SVGAGI (reference sequence). V was pared by 11 bases and J by 0 bases, with 11 bases between. The CDR3 sequence is CAVRPLSGNTIYF. For the CDR3, the DNA is TGTGCCGTCCGGCCCCTCTCTGGAAACACCATATATTTT.

This chain joins TRBV18 and TRBJ1-1; D is unclear. CDR3 length: 15 residues. Germline V gene sequence: CDR1 KGHSH, CDR2 LQKENI. Trimming stripped 1 base from V and 1 base from J, with 10 bases between. DNA for the CDR3: TGTGCCAGCTCACCACTCGGTGCAGGGAACACTGAAGCTTTCTTT. It codes for CASSPLGAGNTEAFF.

This chain uses TRBV7-6 with TRBJ2-7; D unclear. Per the germline V gene, CDR1 is SGHVS and CDR2 is FNYEAQ. This CDR3 contains 14 residues. V was cut by 5 bases and J by 2 bases, with 13 bases left in between. CDR3 residues: CASSPRPDPYEQYF. The CDR3 DNA reads TGTGCCAGCAGCCCCAGGCCCGACCCCTACGAGCAGTACTTC.

There are a few counts of this clonotype. The V call is TRBV4-3, the J call TRBJ2-6; D uncertain. The ends were cut back, 1 base at V and 0 bases at J, with 7 bases in the middle. Germline V gene lookup returns CDR1 LGHNA and CDR2 YSLEER. The CDR3 is 16 amino acids. As DNA, the CDR3 is TGCGCCAGCAGCCAAGGACACTTCTCTGGGGCCAACGTCCTGACTTTC. Translated, it gives CASSQGHFSGANVLTF.

This clonotype occurred a few times. This chain links TRBV28 with TRBJ1-5; D gene unclear. The CDR3 length is 14 residues. CDR1 MDHEN and CDR2 SYDVKM come from the germline V gene. V lost 4 bases to trimming and J lost 7 bases, with 14 bases between them. In nucleotides, the CDR3 is TGTGCCAGCAGTTCCTCCGTGACGGGACAGCCCCAGCATTTT. Amino acids: CASSSSVTGQPQHF.

The chain employs TRBV20-1 and TRBJ2-3; D possibly corresponds to TRBD2 (7 bases). Trimming removed 1 base at V and 2 bases at J, with 13 bases between. The CDR3 spans 15 residues. Germline V lookup: CDR1 DFQATT, CDR2 SNEGSKA (reference sequence). Written as DNA, the CDR3 is TGCAGTGCTAGAGTTGCGGGGGACATCACAGATACGCAGTATTTT. Translating it yields CSARVAGDITDTQYF.

The table lists this clonotype with many counts. V and J are TRBV6-5 and TRBJ2-2; D possibly corresponds to TRBD2 (5 bases). Trimming cost V 5 bases and J 13 bases, with 11 bases left between them. This CDR3 contains 11 residues. The germline CDR1 and CDR2 sequences are MNHEY and SVGAGI. As DNA, the CDR3 is TGTGCCAGCAGTAACCGGGAAGGGCTGTTTTTT. Encoded protein: CASSNREGLFF.

This clonotype was seen a handful of times. The chain combines TRBV29-1 with TRBJ2-1; 10 nucleotides agree with TRBD2. The CDR3 has 15 amino acids. Germline CDR1 reads SQVTM; CDR2 reads ANQGSEA. Trimming took 4 bases from V and 3 from J; bases not matched to a gene: 6. The DNA for the CDR3 is TGCAGCGTTGTAGGGCGGACTAGCGGCTACAATGAGCAGTTCTTC. It codes for CSVVGRTSGYNEQFF.

The CDR3 region is CASSPRPGGQPQHF. CDR3 bases: TGTGCCAGCTCACCTCGGCCCGGCGGTCAGCCCCAGCATTTT. The chain carries TRBV18 and TRBJ1-5; no clear D. Trimming left V 3 bases short and J 6 bases short, with 12 bases between. Germline CDR1 reads KGHSH; CDR2 reads LQKENI. The CDR3 spans 14 residues.

This clonotype showed up just a few times. The genes are TRBV10-2 and TRBJ2-3; 10 positions agree with TRBD2. The CDR3 totals 16 residues. Unmatched junction bases numbered 7, after V lost 5 bases and J lost 2 bases. Looked up from germline, CDR1 is WSHSY and CDR2 is SAAADI. In DNA form, the CDR3 reads TGCGCCAGCAGTCTACCTAGCGGGGGAGACACAGATACGCAGTATTTT. Translating gives CASSLPSGGDTDTQYF.

This clonotype was counted a few times. This chain joins TRBV9 and TRBJ2-1, with 12 nucleotides matching TRBD1. The germline V gene encodes CDR1 SGDLS and CDR2 YYNGEE. The CDR3 consists of 17 residues. The V segment lost 0 bases and the J segment 4 bases; nucleotides outside the gene matches: 5. CDR3: CASSVVRDRGLYNEQFF. CDR3 coding DNA: TGTGCCAGCAGCGTAGTGAGGGACAGGGGGCTTTACAATGAGCAGTTCTTC.

A few counts support this clonotype. The chain employs TRBV7-6 and TRBJ1-6, with 8 nucleotides matching TRBD1. The V gene's germline CDR1 is SGHVS and CDR2 FNYEAQ. The trim removed 2 bases at V and 10 bases at J, leaving 4 bases unmatched. This CDR3 spans 14 amino acids. The DNA for the CDR3 is TGTGCCAGCAGCTTAACGGACAGGGACTCACCCCTCCACTTT. The encoded protein is CASSLTDRDSPLHF.

This clonotype came up a few times. The chain has TRBV12-5 and TRBJ2-3; D is ambiguous. This CDR3 has 14 residues. Germline assignment: CDR1 LGHNT and CDR2 FRNRAP. V was pared by 0 bases and J by 0 bases, with 4 bases between. This CDR3 reads CASGLVGSTDTQYF. DNA of the CDR3: TGTGCTAGTGGTTTGGTGGGTAGCACAGATACGCAGTATTTT.

The gene calls are TRBV20-1 and TRBJ1-3, with D perhaps TRBD1 (5 bases). The CDR3 is 14 amino acids. Germline loops: CDR1 DFQATT, CDR2 SNEGSKA (reference sequence). The V gene lost 0 bases and the J gene lost 2 bases, with 8 bases spanning the gap. DNA for the CDR3: TGCAGTGCTAGAGACCAGGGACCTGGAAACACCATATATTTT. Residues: CSARDQGPGNTIYF.